The rows below give T cell receptor beta chains drawn from one sample of a study of early T cells in non-severe SARS-CoV-2 infection. TCRdb re-derived calls from the 5' RACE reads in MiXCR, one entry per CDR3 protein. The table shows 90,000 to 120,000 distinct CDR3 sequences, with 11% occurring only once. The specimen was whole blood. These receptors all stem from an adult who was a healthcare worker with PCR-confirmed SARS-CoV-2 infection or an uninfected control (not recorded which). Each CDR3 is given with its conserved first and last residue. D genes are given only for firm matches. The listing skips clone size in some rows; elsewhere it reads once, few, many or a size class.

abundance	d_gene	v_gene	j_gene	CDR3aa	CDR3nt
.	.	TRBV4-3	TRBJ1-6	CASSQEEGFSYNSPLHF	TGCGCCAGCAGCCAAGAGGAGGGATTCTCCTATAATTCACCCCTCCACTTT
many	TRBD1	TRBV7-2	TRBJ2-7	CASSSTGGPYEQYF	TGTGCCAGCAGCTCTACAGGGGGCCCCTACGAGCAGTACTTC
.	TRBD2	TRBV18	TRBJ2-1	CASSSAFFSGLRNEQFF	TGTGCCAGCTCATCCGCTTTTTTTAGCGGGCTCAGGAATGAGCAGTTCTTC
few	.	TRBV12-3/TRBV12-4	TRBJ2-5	CASSRGTQETQYF	TGTGCCAGCAGCCGCGGGACCCAAGAGACCCAGTACTTC
many	.	TRBV27	TRBJ1-1	CASSLSSGLNTEAFF	TGTGCCAGCAGTTTATCCTCCGGCTTGAACACTGAAGCTTTCTTT
many	.	TRBV5-1	TRBJ2-5	CASSLAIRKETQYF	TGCGCCAGCAGCTTGGCCATCAGGAAAGAGACCCAGTACTTC
many	.	TRBV5-1	TRBJ1-2	CASSLGGGKGTGYTF	TGCGCCAGCAGCTTGGGGGGAGGTAAAGGAACTGGCTACACCTTC
many	TRBD1	TRBV2	TRBJ1-2	CASSLNDRGIYGYTF	TGTGCCAGCAGTCTTAATGACAGGGGCATCTATGGCTACACCTTC
few	.	TRBV27	TRBJ2-7	CASSLSPLPHDSQLRVF	TGTGCCAGCAGTTTATCCCCCCTCCCTCATGACAGCCAGCTACGGGTCTTC
.	.	TRBV7-9	TRBJ2-3	CASSQTSVTDTQYF	TGTGCCAGCAGCCAAACAAGCGTCACAGATACGCAGTATTTT
many	.	TRBV24-1	TRBJ2-1	CATSGDSLGNEQFF	TGTGCCACCAGTGGGGATTCACTAGGGAATGAGCAGTTCTTC
many	.	TRBV12-3/TRBV12-4	TRBJ2-2	CASSLSASYTGELFF	TGTGCCAGCAGTTTGAGCGCGTCCTACACCGGGGAGCTGTTTTTT
few	.	TRBV5-1	TRBJ2-2	CASSNVGSLTGELFF	TGCGCCAGCAGCAACGTAGGAAGCCTCACCGGGGAGCTGTTTTTT
many	TRBD2	TRBV20-1	TRBJ2-5	CSARIAGGQETQYF	TGCAGTGCTAGAATAGCGGGAGGGCAAGAGACCCAGTACTTC
.	.	TRBV11-2	TRBJ2-5	CASSFAPSRGKGVETQYF	TGTGCCAGCAGCTTCGCCCCTTCGAGGGGAAAGGGGGTGGAGACCCAGTACTTC
many	.	TRBV7-3	TRBJ1-1	CASSLDSDTEAFF	TGTGCCAGCAGCTTAGACTCTGACACTGAAGCTTTCTTT
.	TRBD2	TRBV5-6	TRBJ2-5	CASSWGLAGVSETQYF	TGTGCCAGCAGCTGGGGCCTAGCGGGAGTTAGTGAGACCCAGTACTTC
few	.	TRBV5-1	TRBJ2-1	CASSLGSRDIWNEQFF	TGCGCCAGCAGCTTGGGGTCCCGGGACATTTGGAATGAGCAGTTCTTC
few	TRBD1	TRBV4-1	TRBJ2-6	CASSQLPRTGLTKRTGANVLTF	TGCGCCAGCAGCCAACTACCGAGGACAGGCCTCACGAAGCGAACCGGGGCCAACGTCCTGACTTTC
many	.	TRBV12-3/TRBV12-4	TRBJ1-1	CAGSGGTEAFF	TGTGCCGGGTCCGGGGGCACTGAAGCTTTCTTT
.	.	TRBV6-1	TRBJ1-5	CASSGQVYSNQPQHF	TGTGCCAGCAGTGGACAGGTGTATAGCAATCAGCCCCAGCATTTT
few	.	TRBV24-1	TRBJ2-1	CATSGRYNEQFF	TGTGCCACCAGTGGCCGGTACAATGAGCAGTTCTTC
.	TRBD2	TRBV9	TRBJ2-1	CASSVELAGGGSNEQFF	TGTGCCAGCAGCGTAGAACTAGCGGGAGGGGGAAGCAATGAGCAGTTCTTC
.	.	TRBV24-1	TRBJ2-2	CAAAGSPSTGELFF	TGTGCCGCCGCCGGGAGTCCAAGCACCGGGGAGCTGTTTTTT
.	TRBD2	TRBV4-3	TRBJ2-4	CASSQAAGSKNIQYF	TGCGCCAGCAGCCAGGCAGCGGGATCCAAAAACATTCAGTACTTC
.	.	TRBV11-2	TRBJ2-1	CASSAGKNEQFF	TGTGCCAGCAGCGCGGGGAAAAATGAGCAGTTCTTC
few	.	TRBV15	TRBJ2-3	CATSRLARSSTDTQYF	TGTGCCACCAGCAGACTAGCGAGGTCTAGCACAGATACGCAGTATTTT
few	.	TRBV2	TRBJ2-1	CASSPFGRLYNEQFF	TGTGCCAGCAGTCCCTTCGGGCGTTTGTATAATGAGCAGTTCTTC
many	.	TRBV19	TRBJ1-2	CASSTGTGHYGYTF	TGTGCCAGTAGTACCGGGACGGGCCACTATGGCTACACCTTC
many	.	TRBV7-9	TRBJ2-7	CASSDRYGRESEQYF	TGTGCCAGCAGCGATCGGTACGGACGCGAATCCGAGCAGTACTTC
many	TRBD2	TRBV28	TRBJ2-1	CASSQLAIEGQFF	TGTGCCAGCAGTCAACTAGCGATCGAAGGGCAGTTCTTC
few	.	TRBV7-9	TRBJ2-1	CASSLSLRDNEQFF	TGTGCCAGCAGCTTAAGCCTCAGAGACAATGAGCAGTTCTTC
few	.	TRBV11-2	TRBJ2-1	CASSPQSGGEQFF	TGTGCCAGCAGCCCTCAGTCGGGGGGCGAGCAGTTCTTC
few	.	TRBV20-1	TRBJ2-6	CSASGYGANVLTF	TGCAGTGCTTCAGGGTATGGGGCCAACGTCCTGACTTTC
few	.	TRBV7-2	TRBJ2-1	CASSLGSSEQFF	TGTGCCAGCAGCTTAGGGAGCTCGGAGCAGTTCTTC
many	TRBD2	TRBV5-4	TRBJ2-2	CASSWTSGTGELFF	TGTGCCAGCAGCTGGACTAGCGGGACCGGGGAGCTGTTTTTT
many	TRBD2	TRBV6-5	TRBJ2-1	CASSLSGRSNEQFF	TGTGCCAGCAGTTTGAGCGGGAGATCCAATGAGCAGTTCTTC
.	.	TRBV28	TRBJ2-1	CASSLAGLRNEQFF	TGTGCCAGCAGTTTAGCGGGACTCCGCAATGAGCAGTTCTTC
.	.	TRBV19	TRBJ2-1	CASSIFNEQFF	TGTGCCAGTAGTATCTTTAATGAGCAGTTCTTC
many	TRBD1	TRBV20-1	TRBJ1-4	CSASPPPGQARNEKLFF	TGCAGTGCTAGCCCTCCGCCGGGACAGGCCCGAAATGAAAAACTGTTTTTT
few	.	TRBV12-3/TRBV12-4	TRBJ2-7	CASSFRGDEQYF	TGTGCCAGCAGTTTTCGGGGAGACGAGCAGTACTTC
many	.	TRBV4-1	TRBJ1-4	CASSQENWRTGPQEKLFF	TGCGCCAGCAGCCAAGAAAATTGGAGGACGGGACCCCAGGAAAAACTGTTTTTT
few	.	TRBV5-4	TRBJ2-3	CASSVEQPDTQYF	TGTGCCAGCAGCGTGGAACAGCCAGATACGCAGTATTTT
many	.	TRBV4-1	TRBJ2-4	CASSQGPQATKNIQYF	TGCGCCAGCAGCCAAGGTCCCCAGGCGACCAAAAACATTCAGTACTTC
.	.	TRBV7-2	TRBJ2-5	CASRRTETGTQYF	TGTGCCAGCCGACGGACTGAAACGGGGACCCAGTACTTC